Presented here are 10 T cell receptor beta chains from one specimen sequenced in a study of T cells in Graves' hyperthyroidism and ophthalmopathy. Template material for amplifying TCR beta CDR3 regions consisted of RNA transcripts. First-round RT-PCR of the TCR CDR3 relied on the HTBI primer set. Using its own MiXCR run on the multiplex PCR reads, TCRdb lists one record per CDR3 protein. The table lists around 600,000 distinct CDR3 sequences, around 15% of them singletons. The sequenced sample consisted of blood. The origin of the receptors is a woman between 50 and 59 years old with Graves' ophthalmopathy.

This clonotype was counted at least ten times. V and J are TRBV18 and TRBJ1-2, with 10 bases that match TRBD1. Germline V lookup: CDR1 KGHSH, CDR2 LQKENI. After removal of 5 bases from V and 7 bases from J, the junction contained 13 bases not matched to a gene. The length of the CDR3 is 16 residues. The CDR3 sequence: CASSGPPGTGVSGYTF. CDR3 nucleotides: TGTGCCAGCTCAGGACCTCCCGGGACAGGGGTTAGTGGCTACACCTTC.

There are a few counts of this clonotype. V gene TRBV5-5 combines with J gene TRBJ1-6; 8 bases are a match to TRBD1. Germline CDR1 SGHKS, CDR2 YYEKEE (reference sequence). The length of the CDR3 is 15 residues. V lost 5 bases, J lost 9 bases, and 10 bases stayed unmatched. CDR3 in DNA: TGTGCCAGCAGATTAGACAGGGGAGGAGGTTCACCCCTCCACTTT. The encoded protein is CASRLDRGGGSPLHF. Drawing the rest from reference TRBV5-5 and TRBJ1-6, the complete variable domain is DAGVTQSPTHLIKTRGQQVTLRCSPISGHKSVSWYQQVLGQGPQFIFQYYEKEERGRGNFPDRFSARQFPNYSSELNVNALLLGDSALYLCASRLDRGGGSPLHFGNGTRLTVT.

Concerning this clonotype: At one boundary the junction diverges from the germline segment, which might be a read error. The rearrangement joins TRBV30 to TRBJ1-1; D uncertain. The germline V gene encodes CDR1 GTSNPN and CDR2 SVGIG (reference sequence). This CDR3 contains 14 residues. CDR3 nucleotide sequence: TGTGCCTGGAGTCTGGGTTGGGCGAACACTGAAGCTTCCTTT. Its translation is CAWSLGWANTEASF.

In this sample, this clonotype turned up many times. The chain is built from TRBV7-9 and TRBJ2-3; D perhaps matches TRBD1 (5 bases). CDR1 is SEHNR, CDR2 FQNEAQ, per germline (reference sequence). The V end lost 2 bases, the J end lost 5 bases, and 14 bases lay between the germline ends. The length of the CDR3 is 15 residues. CDR3 amino acids: CASSLITGSGDTQYF. The CDR3 coding sequence is TGTGCCAGCAGCTTAATAACAGGCAGTGGAGATACGCAGTATTTT.

In this sample, this clonotype turned up many times. This chain joins TRBV5-1 and TRBJ2-5; TRBD2 agrees at 9 bases. V shed 1 base and J 2 bases; nucleotides not matched to a gene: 6. The CDR3 covers 16 residues. Germline CDR1 and CDR2: SGHRS and YFSETQ. The CDR3 DNA reads as TGCGCCAGCAGCTTGCTCCTAGCGGGATTTCAAGAGACCCAGTACTTC. Its translation is CASSLLLAGFQETQYF. The full variable domain, its missing parts supplied by reference TRBV5-1 and TRBJ2-5, is KAGVTQTPRYLIKTRGQQVTLSCSPISGHRSVSWYQQTPGQGLQFLFEYFSETQRNKGNFPGRFSGRQFSNSRSEMNVSTLELGDSALYLCASSLLLAGFQETQYFGPGTRLLVL.

The chain carries TRBV27 and TRBJ1-2; D gene uncertain. The CDR3 covers 14 residues. V dropped 5 bases and J dropped 7 bases, with 17 bases sitting between them. Germline V gene data show CDR1 as MNHEY and CDR2 as SMNVEV (reference sequence). The chain's CDR3 is CASSPHLGIGGYTF. In DNA, the CDR3 is TGTGCCAGCAGTCCTCATTTGGGGATAGGTGGCTACACCTTC.

The chain joins TRBV6-1 to TRBJ2-2, with D perhaps matching TRBD1 or TRBD2 (5 bases each). The CDR3 is made up of 14 amino acids. V lost 5 bases to trimming and J lost 4 bases, with 11 bases between them. Germline loops: CDR1 MNHNS, CDR2 SASEGT. The CDR3 loop is CASSPGTATGELFF. The CDR3 bases are TGTGCCAGCAGTCCCGGGACCGCCACCGGGGAGCTGTTTTTT.

This clonotype was counted ten times or more. The chain links TRBV28 to TRBJ2-7; perhaps D is TRBD1 or TRBD2 (6 bases each). Looked up from germline, CDR1 is MDHEN and CDR2 is SYDVKM. The CDR3 runs 13 residues. Trimming took off 6 bases at V and 3 bases at J, with 12 bases between the two ends. CDR3 residues: CASRRGGNYEQYF. The CDR3 DNA sequence: TGTGCCAGCAGGAGAGGGGGGAACTACGAGCAGTACTTC.

This clonotype was seen many times. The rearrangement uses TRBV6-1 and TRBJ2-7; TRBD2 is a possible D gene (5 bases). The CDR3 has 16 residues. Germline V gene lookup returns CDR1 MNHNS and CDR2 SASEGT. V lost 6 bases to trimming and J lost 5 bases, with 23 bases between them. CDR3 DNA sequence: TGTGCCAGCAGCCCCCCCGCGCCGGGAATGGTGCACGAGCAGTACTTC. It translates to CASSPPAPGMVHEQYF.

Ten or more counts support this clonotype. The junction shows a germline mismatch at one end, possibly a read error. The J gene is TRBJ2-5, the V gene TRBV6-2 or TRBV6-3; D perhaps matches TRBD2 (5 bases). Looked up from germline, CDR1 is MNHEY and CDR2 is SVGEGT. The CDR3 runs 12 residues. As DNA, the CDR3 is TGTGCCAGCAGACGGGAACAAGGGACCCAGTACTTC. Translated: CASRREQGTQYF.